Each of the 14 T cell receptor beta chains below was sequenced from the same sample in a study of molecular identifiers for immune sequencing clone quantification (dated by TCRdb to between 2017 and 2018). The protocol used for the library was PCR. For sequencing, a NextSeq 500 was employed. TCRdb applied fastp at Q25 and MiXCR to the public reads, then kept only in-frame beta chains. Identical CDR3 protein sequences are pooled into one entry, listed with their most common genes and DNA. The sample table records some 580,000 distinct CDR3 sequences; roughly 23% of these occur just once. The top ten hold about 0.8% of the sample. The material sequenced was naive CD8+ T cells from blood, with Jurkat cell RNA spiked in. This specimen's cell subset or site label, per the study, means: FACS-sorted CD8+CD4-CCR7+CD45RA+ naive T cells. Receptor source: a human donor in good health. Some libraries in this study had Jurkat cell RNA spiked in.

On this clonotype itself: One end of the junction is discordant with germline, which a read error may explain. This chain uses TRBV19 with TRBJ1-4; 9 nucleotides match TRBD1. This CDR3 is 14 amino acids long. CDR1 LNHDA and CDR2 SQIVND come from the germline V gene (reference sequence). The CDR3 region has the DNA TGTGCCAGTACCGGGACAGGGTGGAATGATAAACTGTTTTTT. This gives the protein CASTGTGWNDKLFF.

The rearrangement joins TRBV4-3 to TRBJ2-7, with no clear D. The CDR3 runs to 16 residues. V lost 0 bases and J 3 bases, leaving 15 bases between the germline ends. Germline V gives CDR1 LGHNA, CDR2 YSLEER. CDR3 amino acids: CASSQDHSARIYEQYF. CDR3 in DNA: TGCGCCAGCAGCCAAGATCATTCGGCGAGGATCTACGAGCAGTACTTC.

The chain joins TRBV29-1 to TRBJ1-1; 7 nucleotides agree with TRBD1. V shed 3 bases, J shed 12 bases, and the junction held 16 bases outside the gene matches. The CDR3 has 14 residues. Germline V gives CDR1 SQVTM, CDR2 ANQGSEA. The CDR3 loop is CSVDMVGGNTKTFF. CDR3 DNA: TGCAGCGTTGATATGGTAGGGGGCAACACTAAAACTTTCTTT.

The rearrangement joins TRBV7-2 to TRBJ2-1; either TRBD1 or TRBD2 may fit D (6 bases each). CDR1 and CDR2 from the germline V gene are SGHTA and FQGNSA. This CDR3 has 20 residues. Trimming pared 1 base from V and 7 bases from J, leaving 29 bases between. Written as DNA, the CDR3 is TGTGCCAGCAGCTTAGTTTTGCAGTTCCTAGCGAGATGGGGGCCAAATGAGCAGTTCTTC. Amino acid sequence: CASSLVLQFLARWGPNEQFF.

This clonotype showed up many times. The limits of the CDR3 on the DNA are not certain, so only TCRdb's listed CDR3 is given. The rearrangement uses TRBV6-6 and TRBJ2-7; the listed D gene, TRBD1, was not tested against the DNA. Germline loops: CDR1 MNHNY, CDR2 SVGAGI (reference sequence). The CDR3 contains 14 residues when both ends are counted. CDR3 protein: CASSSSTGSYEQYF.

About this clonotype itself: This is likely a read error, given that the CDR3 carries no conserved phenylalanine or tryptophan at its end. The V and J genes are TRBV28 and TRBJ2-6, with D perhaps TRBD1 (6 bases). Germline CDR1 and CDR2: MDHEN and SYDVKM. CDR3 length: 16 amino acids. V was pared by 3 bases and J by 2 bases, with 11 bases between. The DNA of the CDR3 is TGTGCCAGCAGTTTTGGCAGGGGCGCTGGGGCCAACGTCCTGACTCTC. It codes for CASSFGRGAGANVLTL.

This clonotype was counted between two and nine times. The CDR3 end shows no conserved phenylalanine or tryptophan, and so a read error is likely. V and J are TRBV5-3 and TRBJ2-5, with D perhaps matching TRBD1 (6 bases). TRBV5-3 has ORF status, its function being uncertain. The CDR3 is made up of 14 amino acids. The CDR3 region is CASSFGQRQETQYL. In DNA form, the CDR3 reads TGTGCCAGCAGCTTCGGACAGAGACAAGAGACCCAGTACCTC.

This clonotype was recorded once. This chain connects TRBV11-2 to TRBJ1-2; D is undetermined. Trimming shortened V by 1 base and J by 8 bases, and 17 bases separated the two germline ends. Germline loops: CDR1 SGHAT, CDR2 FQNNGV. The CDR3 totals 15 residues. The CDR3 spells CASSLVSQEAGGYTF. The CDR3 DNA sequence: TGTGCCAGCAGCTTAGTGTCCCAGGAGGCTGGGGGCTACACCTTC.

V gene TRBV6-5 combines with J gene TRBJ2-1; D gene unclear. The CDR3 extends over 15 amino acids. V was clipped by 0 bases and J by 4 bases, with 10 bases between them. The germline V gene has CDR1 MNHEY and CDR2 SVGAGI. The CDR3 nucleotides read TGTGCCAGCAGTTACTCGATGGGGTCTTACAATGAGCAGTTCTTC. It specifies CASSYSMGSYNEQFF.

The chain carries TRBV7-9 and TRBJ2-2, with TRBD1 as a possible D gene (6 bases). Trimming shortened V by 6 bases and J by 7 bases, and 12 bases separated the two germline ends. Germline lookup yields CDR1 SEHNR and CDR2 FQNEAQ (reference sequence). The CDR3 is 13 residues long. CDR3 sequence reads: CASRLGQLGELFF. Written as DNA, the CDR3 is TGTGCCAGCAGACTAGGACAGCTCGGGGAGCTGTTTTTT.

To note about this clonotype: A much larger clonotype is one base distant, so this may be a read error. The chain links TRBV6-2 or TRBV6-3 to TRBJ1-5; D may be TRBD1 (5 bases). V was cut by 4 bases and J by 3 bases, with 13 bases left in between. CDR3 length: 15 amino acids. Germline loops: CDR1 MNHEY, CDR2 SVGEGT. CDR3 loop: CASSSQGFVNQPQHF. The CDR3 DNA sequence: TGTGCCAGCAGTTCGCAGGGCTTTGTCAATCAGCCCCAGCATTTT.

As to this clonotype: A read error may explain this, as a much larger clone is one base away. The chain is built from TRBV5-6 and TRBJ2-7; 10 nucleotides line up with TRBD2. CDR3 length equals 17 residues. CDR1 SGHDT and CDR2 YYEEEE come from the germline V gene. CDR3 sequence reads: CANSLVLAGAPSYEQYF. In DNA form, the CDR3 reads TGTGCCAACAGCTTGGTCCTAGCGGGAGCCCCCTCCTACGAGCAGTACTTC.

As to this clonotype: A much more abundant neighbour one base away suggests this may be a read error. This chain connects TRBV7-9 to TRBJ2-7; maybe TRBD2 (5 bases). Germline V gene lookup returns CDR1 SEHNR and CDR2 FQNEAQ (reference sequence). V was shortened by 5 bases and J by 7 bases, with 18 bases between the two germline ends. The CDR3 has 14 amino acids. The chain's CDR3 is CASSRPGWLEEQYF. The CDR3 DNA is TGTGCCAGCAGCCGCCCGGGGTGGTTGGAGGAGCAGTACTTC.

This chain links TRBV7-9 with TRBJ1-5; D unclear. From germline, CDR1 is SEHNR and CDR2 FQNEAQ (reference sequence). This CDR3 spans 14 amino acids. V was trimmed by 3 bases and J by 7 bases, leaving 13 bases between them. The CDR3 region has the DNA TGTGCCAGCAGCTTTCCCCAGCCCGGGCAGCCCCAGCATTTT. It codes for CASSFPQPGQPQHF.